The T cell receptor (beta chain) under discussion was sequenced for a study of T cell changes during pregnancy in multiple sclerosis. Germline V CDR1 and CDR2: SEHNR, FQNEAQ (reference sequence). CDR3 length: 14 residues. V was pared by 3 bases and J by 3 bases, with 11 bases between. Generated by immunoSEQ multiplex PCR, the TCRdb table keeps only in-frame clones and is missing some. The sample consists of tens of thousands of clones, over 80% of them appearing once. The chain has TRBV7-9 and TRBJ1-1; no definite D call. Source: CD4+ T cells from peripheral blood mononuclear cells, taken in the third trimester of pregnancy. This clonotype was sampled from a female donor with multiple sclerosis, enrolled in a pregnancy study. The CDR3: CASSLTSRDTEAFF. CDR3 DNA sequence: TGTGCCAGCAGCTTGACATCGCGGGACACTGAAGCTTTCTTT.